This TCR beta chain was sequenced during a study of T cells in localized non-small cell lung cancer. Study results and caveats: In adjacent lung, a median roughly 58 of the top 100 tumor clones were found. Elevated blood T cell density was associated with longer overall survival.

Generated by immunoSEQ multiplex PCR, the TCRdb table keeps only in-frame clones and is missing some. The data show tens of thousands of clones, approximately 84% seen once. Germline V gene data show CDR1 as SGHTA and CDR2 as FQGTGA. The CDR3 is made up of 13 amino acids. Trimming stripped 5 bases from V and 2 bases from J, with 10 bases between. Concerning this clone: Its antigen is unidentified.

This clonotype originated in a female donor older than 55 with stage I lung adenocarcinoma. This material consisted of peripheral blood, taken before any cancer treatment. The chain recombines TRBV7-3 with TRBJ2-7; D is tentatively TRBD1 or TRBD2 (5 bases each). CDR3 DNA: TGTGCCAGCAGCGAAGGGACGACCTACGAGCAGTACTTC. Its protein product is CASSEGTTYEQYF.